This T cell receptor (beta chain) was identified in a study of CD8 T cells in ankylosing spondylitis. Study outcomes and limitations: Blood from ankylosing spondylitis patients appeared to carry a characteristic roughly 8-variant TCR beta motif. Disease-linked clones displayed a CD8+ phenotype and appeared relatively rarely in peripheral blood.

The CDR3 has 16 residues. The germline V and J ends were trimmed by 2 bases and 4 bases, with 16 bases remaining between them. CDR1 and CDR2 (germline): WNHNN, SYGVQD (reference sequence). This clonotype was found a few times. Its antigen is undetermined. Each TCR beta library was made by quantitative 5'-RACE that incorporated molecular barcodes. A single record per CDR3 protein comes from TCRdb applying MiXCR to the 5' RACE reads. The data contain approximately 300,000 distinct CDR3 sequences, about a fifth of them singletons. The source is a female donor with ankylosing spondylitis or in good health (not recorded which). Sequenced: blood, either unsorted or a sorted T cell fraction (not recorded which). This sequence joins TRBV10-1 and TRBJ2-3; no reliable D call. The CDR3 here is CASSENGQPVSDTQYF. In nucleotides, the CDR3 is TGCGCCAGCAGTGAGAACGGGCAGCCGGTATCAGATACGCAGTATTTT.